Following are 26 T cell receptor beta chains from one sample sequenced in a study of T cell responses to AZD1222 COVID-19 vaccine. Produced via immunoSEQ multiplex PCR; TCRdb's table is partial and in-frame only. The sample comprises just under 90,000 clones, around 89% of which are singletons, and 5.5% rests with the top ten. Sequencing used peripheral blood, obtained 28 days after the second AZD1222 dose. These receptors were taken from an adult who received the AZD1222 COVID-19 vaccine.

The V and J genes are TRBV5-1 and TRBJ1-6; possible D gene TRBD1, 5 bases. Germline CDR1 reads SGHRS; CDR2 reads YFSETQ. The CDR3 loop spans 13 amino acids. V dropped 0 bases and J dropped 10 bases, with 8 bases sitting between them. This CDR3 reads CASSLAGNSPLHF. DNA of the CDR3: TGCGCCAGCAGCTTGGCAGGGAACTCACCCCTCCACTTT.

The chain carries TRBV7-3 and TRBJ2-7, with D possibly matching TRBD2 (5 bases). Germline values: CDR1 SGHTA, CDR2 FQGTGA. Trimming removed 5 bases at V and 1 base at J, with 9 bases between. The CDR3 consists of 13 residues. As DNA, the CDR3 is TGTGCCAGCAGCCAGGACTCTTCCTACGAGCAGTACTTC. Residues: CASSQDSSYEQYF.

The V call is TRBV11-3, the J call TRBJ1-4, with D unclear. From germline, CDR1 is SGHNT and CDR2 YENEEA. The CDR3 length is 16 residues. Trimming took 5 bases from V and 4 from J, leaving 17 bases between them. The CDR3 here is CASSPYPRRVNEKLFF. For the CDR3, the DNA is TGTGCCAGCAGCCCCTATCCCCGAAGGGTTAATGAAAAACTGTTTTTT.

A single count supports this clone. The chain employs TRBV5-1 and TRBJ2-5, with D maybe TRBD2 (6 bases). The V gene's germline CDR1 is SGHRS and CDR2 YFSETQ. The CDR3 sequence is 14 residues long. The V and J ends lost 0 bases and 5 bases respectively, with 11 bases between them. The CDR3 protein is CASSLGTMSETQYF. CDR3 DNA sequence: TGCGCCAGCAGCTTGGGGACTATGTCGGAGACCCAGTACTTC.

The chain combines TRBV5-4 with TRBJ1-4, with D maybe TRBD1 (6 bases). CDR1 SGHNT and CDR2 YYREEE come from the germline V gene (reference sequence). The CDR3 contains 16 residues. V was trimmed by 2 bases and J by 2 bases, leaving 13 bases between them. DNA for the CDR3: TGTGCCAGCAGCTTTCGTCAGCAGGGGACTAATGAAAAACTGTTTTTT. Its protein product is CASSFRQQGTNEKLFF.

The rearrangement joins TRBV30 to TRBJ1-1, with TRBD1 matching 9 bases. Unmatched junction bases numbered 17, after V lost 1 base and J lost 5 bases. Per the germline V gene, CDR1 is GTSNPN and CDR2 is SVGIG (reference sequence). There are 18 residues in the CDR3. As DNA, the CDR3 is TGTGCCTGGAGTGGGAGGGAGGACAGGGGAATTTCGTGGACTGAAGCTTTCTTT. Encoded protein: CAWSGREDRGISWTEAFF.

The chain links TRBV28 to TRBJ2-7, with no clear D. This CDR3 contains 14 residues. Germline assignment: CDR1 MDHEN and CDR2 SYDVKM. V lost 5 bases and J 0 bases, leaving 11 bases between the germline ends. The CDR3 spells CASSRLGNSYEQYF. The CDR3 nucleotides read TGTGCCAGCAGTCGTCTTGGAAACTCCTACGAGCAGTACTTC.

The rearrangement links TRBV5-1 to TRBJ2-3, with D perhaps being TRBD1 or TRBD2 (5 bases each). The germline V gene encodes CDR1 SGHRS and CDR2 YFSETQ. The CDR3 consists of 16 residues. V was cut by 7 bases and J by 0 bases, with 18 bases left in between. The CDR3 nucleotides read TGCGCCAGCTCCCGAGTTGGGGGTACTAGCACAGATACGCAGTATTTT. Its translation is CASSRVGGTSTDTQYF.

This sequence joins TRBV10-2 and TRBJ1-1; D perhaps matches TRBD1 (6 bases). Trimming shortened V by 5 bases and J by 3 bases, and 10 bases separated the two germline ends. The CDR3 runs 13 residues. Germline V gene sequence: CDR1 WSHSY, CDR2 SAAADI. The CDR3 region has the DNA TGCGCCAGCAGTCCACAGGGATACACTGAAGCTTTCTTT. Encoded protein: CASSPQGYTEAFF.

This chain joins TRBV18 and TRBJ2-1, with 15 nucleotides matching TRBD2. This CDR3 is 16 amino acids long. J was trimmed by 5 bases and V by 4 bases; bases with no gene match: 3. CDR1 is KGHSH, CDR2 LQKENI, per germline. CDR3: CASSLGLAGGNNEQFF. In nucleotides, the CDR3 is TGTGCCAGCTCACTAGGACTAGCGGGGGGGAACAATGAGCAGTTCTTC.

J is TRBJ1-1 and V is TRBV7-3; 9 bases are a match to TRBD1. CDR3 length: 15 amino acids. Germline CDR1 is SGHTA and CDR2 is FQGTGA. V dropped 4 bases and J dropped 1; count of bases not matched to a gene: 4. The DNA of the CDR3 is TGTGCCAGCAGCTGGGACAGGGTGGGGAACACTGAAGCTTTCTTT. Translation gives CASSWDRVGNTEAFF.

This rearrangement joins TRBV28 to TRBJ2-7; weak D call: TRBD2 (6 bases). V lost 6 bases to trimming and J lost 3 bases, with 15 bases between them. The CDR3 loop spans 14 amino acids. Germline CDR1 reads MDHEN; CDR2 reads SYDVKM. DNA of the CDR3: TGTGCCAGCAGGCAGGGAGGAAACCGCTACGAGCAGTACTTC. Translated: CASRQGGNRYEQYF.

This clone occurred once. The rearrangement uses TRBV6-5 and TRBJ1-1, with D maybe TRBD1 (6 bases). With 7 bases removed from V and 1 base from J, the gap between germline ends came to 16 bases. The germline CDR1 and CDR2 sequences are MNHEY and SVGAGI. There are 15 residues in the CDR3. CDR3 region: CASTPGGGGNTEAFF. CDR3 nucleotides: TGTGCCAGCACCCCCGGGGGCGGGGGGAACACTGAAGCTTTCTTT.

The chain recombines TRBV11-3 with TRBJ2-1; 9 positions agree with TRBD1. V lost 5 bases, J lost 4 bases, and 6 bases stayed unmatched. The CDR3 has 15 amino acids. Germline V gene sequence: CDR1 SGHNT, CDR2 YENEEA. CDR3 protein: CASSPGTGIYNEQFF. CDR3 coding DNA: TGTGCCAGCAGCCCCGGGACAGGGATATACAATGAGCAGTTCTTC.

The CDR3 bases are TGTGCCAGCAGCCCCCGGAGCTATGGCTACACCTTC. Translated, it gives CASSPRSYGYTF. The chain combines TRBV6-6 with TRBJ1-2, with unresolved D. CDR3 length: 12 amino acids. Trimming stripped 6 bases from V and 4 bases from J, with 9 bases between. The germline CDR1 and CDR2 sequences are MNHNY and SVGAGI (reference sequence).

The rearrangement links TRBV9 to TRBJ1-6; D is undetermined. CDR3 length: 15 residues. V was trimmed by 0 bases and J by 7 bases, leaving 11 bases between them. The germline V gene encodes CDR1 SGDLS and CDR2 YYNGEE. The CDR3 coding sequence is TGTGCCAGCAGCGTAGGATGGGATGCGAATTCACCCCTCCACTTT. Encoded protein: CASSVGWDANSPLHF.

The gene calls are TRBV11-2 and TRBJ2-7; D is uncertain. This CDR3 comprises 13 residues. Trimming took off 3 bases at V and 1 base at J, with 7 bases between the two ends. Germline CDR1 and CDR2: SGHAT and FQNNGV. CDR3 coding DNA: TGTGCCAGCAGCTTTTCCAGTTCCTACGAGCAGTACTTC. This sequence encodes CASSFSSSYEQYF. The variable domain in full, with the rest retrieved from reference TRBV11-2 and TRBJ2-7, is EAGVAQSPRYKIIEKRQSVAFWCNPISGHATLYWYQQILGQGPKLLIQFQNNGVVDDSQLPKDRFSAERLKGVDSTLKIQPAKLEDSAVYLCASSFSSSYEQYFGPGTRLTVT.

This chain joins TRBV3-1 (or the pseudogene TRBV3-2) and TRBJ2-1; D might be TRBD2 (6 bases). The CDR3 is made up of 14 amino acids. V gave up 4 bases and J gave up 3 bases, with 10 bases separating them. Germline V gene data show CDR1 as LGHDT and CDR2 as YNNKEL (reference sequence). The CDR3 DNA reads as TGTGCCAGCAGCCCGAGACTAGGCTACAATGAGCAGTTCTTC. As protein: CASSPRLGYNEQFF.

This clone was recorded a few times. This chain links TRBV6-2 or TRBV6-3 with TRBJ1-2; D call uncertain. This CDR3 region has 13 residues. V lost 5 bases to trimming and J lost 2 bases, with 9 bases between them. Germline CDR1 is MNHEY and CDR2 is SVGEGT. Here the CDR3 reads CASSEGENYGYTF. CDR3 coding DNA: TGTGCCAGCAGTGAGGGAGAGAACTATGGCTACACCTTC.

V gene TRBV3-1 (or the pseudogene TRBV3-2) combines with J gene TRBJ1-2; weak D call: TRBD1 (6 bases). The germline V gene has CDR1 LGHDT and CDR2 YNNKEL (reference sequence). The CDR3 runs to 15 residues. V was pared by 4 bases and J by 4 bases, with 16 bases between. CDR3: CASSRQGLPSYGYTF. DNA for the CDR3: TGTGCCAGCAGCCGTCAGGGGCTTCCCTCCTATGGCTACACCTTC.

The rearrangement links TRBV30 to TRBJ1-2, with D perhaps TRBD1 (6 bases). V was pared by 1 base and J by 4 bases, with 22 bases between. This CDR3 has 17 residues. From germline, CDR1 is GTSNPN and CDR2 SVGIG (reference sequence). The CDR3 DNA reads TGTGCCTGGAGTGGAAATTTGTTGGACAGCGTTCTCTATGGCTACACCTTC. It translates to CAWSGNLLDSVLYGYTF.

CDR3: CASSLGGQSNQPQHF. For the CDR3, the DNA is TGTGCCAGCAGCTTAGGGGGACAGTCTAATCAGCCCCAGCATTTT. This chain connects TRBV7-9 to TRBJ1-5; the match to TRBD1 covers 7 bases. The CDR3 covers 15 residues. With 1 base clipped from V and 4 bases from J, the junction kept 4 bases outside the gene matches. CDR1 and CDR2 (germline): SEHNR, FQNEAQ (reference sequence).

The chain uses TRBV10-1 and TRBJ2-6; 10 nucleotides match TRBD1. The V gene's germline CDR1 is WNHNN and CDR2 SYGVQD (reference sequence). CDR3 length: 18 residues. The J segment lost 0 bases and the V segment lost 6 bases, leaving 8 bases of the junction unmatched. CDR3 in amino acids: CASSPGTGDFSGANVLTF. CDR3 coding DNA: TGCGCCAGCAGCCCCGGGACAGGGGATTTCTCTGGGGCCAACGTCCTGACTTTC.

The chain recombines TRBV11-2 with TRBJ2-1; D possibly matches TRBD1 or TRBD2 (5 bases each). Germline values: CDR1 SGHAT, CDR2 FQNNGV. The V end lost 0 bases, the J end lost 2 bases, and 11 bases lay between the germline ends. There are 16 residues in the CDR3. The CDR3 DNA is TGTGCCAGCAGCTTAGATTTACGGGGACCCTACAATGAGCAGTTCTTC. It translates to CASSLDLRGPYNEQFF. The full variable domain, rest sourced from reference TRBV11-2 and TRBJ2-1, is EAGVAQSPRYKIIEKRQSVAFWCNPISGHATLYWYQQILGQGPKLLIQFQNNGVVDDSQLPKDRFSAERLKGVDSTLKIQPAKLEDSAVYLCASSLDLRGPYNEQFFGPGTRLTVL.

This chain joins TRBV19 and TRBJ2-1; no firm D call. CDR1 is LNHDA and CDR2 is SQIVND in the germline V gene (reference sequence). V was clipped by 5 bases and J by 7 bases, with 15 bases between them. The length of the CDR3 is 14 residues. CDR3 sequence reads: CASSPVGWNNEQFF. Written as DNA, the CDR3 is TGTGCCAGTAGTCCCGTTGGGTGGAATAATGAGCAGTTCTTC.

The J gene is TRBJ1-1, the V gene TRBV7-9; no definite D call. The CDR3 sequence is 13 residues long. Between the trimmed V and J ends, which lost 5 bases and 3 bases, there was a span of 10 bases. The germline CDR1 and CDR2 sequences are SEHNR and FQNEAQ (reference sequence). In nucleotides, the CDR3 is TGTGCCAGCAGCATGCGACGGGACACTGAAGCTTTCTTT. Translated, it gives CASSMRRDTEAFF.